This T cell receptor (beta chain) came from a study of T-cell memory formation after mild COVID-19. The germline gives CDR1 DFQATT, CDR2 SNEGSKA (reference sequence). V lost 3 bases, J lost 10 bases, and 16 bases stayed unmatched. The CDR3 is 15 residues long. Study findings and constraints: Some clones that responded turned up in pre-infection memory, which suggests that cross-reactive memory joined in. Contracting CD4+ clones lay largely in CM and EM, with CD8+ ones residing in EMRA.

TCRdb fed the 5' RACE reads into MiXCR, producing one record per CDR3 protein. Of tens of thousands of distinct CDR3 sequences in the sample, approximately 16% are singletons; the top ten hold about 31%. A word on this clonotype: Its antigen is still unknown.

The sample comprised PBMCs or a T cell subset sorted from them (not recorded which). This chain joins TRBV20-1 and TRBJ2-3, with 7 bases identical to TRBD1. This clonotype was sampled from an adult woman who had mild COVID-19 (a few samples of this study predate the infection). Cell type and time point are not known. The CDR3 sequence: CSASVVGQAAASQYF. The CDR3 nucleotides are TGCAGTGCTAGCGTAGTCGGACAGGCCGCGGCGTCGCAGTATTTT.